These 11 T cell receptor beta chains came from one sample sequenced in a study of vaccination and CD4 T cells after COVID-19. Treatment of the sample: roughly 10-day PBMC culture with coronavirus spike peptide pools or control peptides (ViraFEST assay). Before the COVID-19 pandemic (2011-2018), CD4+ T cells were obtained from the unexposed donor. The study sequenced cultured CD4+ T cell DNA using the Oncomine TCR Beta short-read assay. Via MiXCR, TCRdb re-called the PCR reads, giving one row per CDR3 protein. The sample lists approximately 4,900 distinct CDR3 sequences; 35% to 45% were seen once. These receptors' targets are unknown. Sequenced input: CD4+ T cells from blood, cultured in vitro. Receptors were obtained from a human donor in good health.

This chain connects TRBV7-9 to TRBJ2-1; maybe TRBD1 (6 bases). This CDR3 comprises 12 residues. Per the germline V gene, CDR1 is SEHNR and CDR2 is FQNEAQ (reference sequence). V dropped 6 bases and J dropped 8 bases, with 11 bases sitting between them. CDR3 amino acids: CASSSRGDEQFF. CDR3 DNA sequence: TGTGCCAGCAGTTCCAGGGGTGATGAGCAGTTCTTC. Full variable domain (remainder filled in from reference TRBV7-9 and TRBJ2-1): DTGVSQNPRHKITKRGQNVTFRCDPISEHNRLYWYRQTLGQGPEFLTYFQNEAQLEKSRLLSDRFSAERPKGSFSTLEIQRTEQGDSAMYLCASSSRGDEQFFGPGTRLTVL.

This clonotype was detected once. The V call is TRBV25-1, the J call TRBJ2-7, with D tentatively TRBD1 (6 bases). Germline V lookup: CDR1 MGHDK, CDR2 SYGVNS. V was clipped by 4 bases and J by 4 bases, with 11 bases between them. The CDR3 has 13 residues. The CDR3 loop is CASSVTQGYEQYF. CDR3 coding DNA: TGTGCCAGCAGTGTTACACAGGGTTACGAGCAGTACTTC.

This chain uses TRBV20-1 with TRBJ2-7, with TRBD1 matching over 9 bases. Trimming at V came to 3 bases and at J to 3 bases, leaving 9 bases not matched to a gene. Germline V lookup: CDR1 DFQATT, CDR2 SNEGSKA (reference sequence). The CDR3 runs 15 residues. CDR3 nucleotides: TGCAGTGCTAGCGGCTCGGGGACAGGGTTCTACGAGCAGTACTTC. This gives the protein CSASGSGTGFYEQYF.

The CDR3 nucleotides are TGTGCCAGCAGCTTAGCGGAGAATCCAGCCTACGAGCAGTACTTC. It specifies CASSLAENPAYEQYF. This chain joins TRBV7-6 and TRBJ2-7; D unresolved. Germline-derived CDR1 and CDR2 are SGHVS and FNYEAQ. The germline V and J ends were trimmed by 0 bases and 2 bases, with 11 bases remaining between them. The CDR3 contains 15 residues.

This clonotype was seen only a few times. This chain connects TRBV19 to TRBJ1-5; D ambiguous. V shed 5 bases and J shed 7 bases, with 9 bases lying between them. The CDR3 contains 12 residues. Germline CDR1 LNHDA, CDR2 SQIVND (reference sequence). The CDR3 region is CASSPITQPQHF. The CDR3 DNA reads TGTGCCAGTAGTCCCATCACCCAGCCCCAGCATTTT.

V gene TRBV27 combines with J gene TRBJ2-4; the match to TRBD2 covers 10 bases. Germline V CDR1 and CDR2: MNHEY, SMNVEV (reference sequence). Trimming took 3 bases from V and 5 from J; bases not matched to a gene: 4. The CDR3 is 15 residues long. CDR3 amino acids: CASSFSSGGENIQYF. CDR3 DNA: TGTGCCAGCAGTTTTTCAAGCGGGGGGGAAAACATTCAGTACTTC.

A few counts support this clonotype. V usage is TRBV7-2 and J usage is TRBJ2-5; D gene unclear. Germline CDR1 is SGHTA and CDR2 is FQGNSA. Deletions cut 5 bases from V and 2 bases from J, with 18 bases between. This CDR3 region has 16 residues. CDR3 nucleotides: TGTGCCAGCAGCCCAAACATAGGGCCCCATCAAGAGACCCAGTACTTC. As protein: CASSPNIGPHQETQYF.

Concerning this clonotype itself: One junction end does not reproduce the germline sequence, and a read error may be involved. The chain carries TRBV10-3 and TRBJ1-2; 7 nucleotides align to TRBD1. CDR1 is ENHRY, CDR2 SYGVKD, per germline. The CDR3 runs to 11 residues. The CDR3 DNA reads TGTGCCATCACTATTTTAGGGACAGCGATCTTC. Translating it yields CAITILGTAIF.

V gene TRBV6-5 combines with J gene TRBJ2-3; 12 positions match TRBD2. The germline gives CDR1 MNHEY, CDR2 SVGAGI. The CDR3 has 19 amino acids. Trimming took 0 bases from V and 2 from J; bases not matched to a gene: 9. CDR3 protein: CASSYSFAGLAGNTDTQYF. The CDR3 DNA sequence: TGTGCCAGCAGTTACTCTTTCGCGGGACTAGCGGGTAACACAGATACGCAGTATTTT.

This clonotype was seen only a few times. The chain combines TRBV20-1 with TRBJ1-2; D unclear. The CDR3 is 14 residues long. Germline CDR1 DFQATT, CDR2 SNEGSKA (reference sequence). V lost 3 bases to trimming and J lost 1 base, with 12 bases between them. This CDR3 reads CSASSRVDNYGYTF. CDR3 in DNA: TGCAGTGCTAGTAGTAGAGTGGATAACTATGGCTACACCTTC.

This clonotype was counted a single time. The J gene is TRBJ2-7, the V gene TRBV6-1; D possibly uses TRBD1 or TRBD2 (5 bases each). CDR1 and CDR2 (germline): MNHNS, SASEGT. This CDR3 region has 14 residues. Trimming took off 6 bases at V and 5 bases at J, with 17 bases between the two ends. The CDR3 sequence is CASSPYGARNEQYF. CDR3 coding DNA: TGTGCCAGCAGCCCATACGGGGCGAGAAACGAGCAGTACTTC.